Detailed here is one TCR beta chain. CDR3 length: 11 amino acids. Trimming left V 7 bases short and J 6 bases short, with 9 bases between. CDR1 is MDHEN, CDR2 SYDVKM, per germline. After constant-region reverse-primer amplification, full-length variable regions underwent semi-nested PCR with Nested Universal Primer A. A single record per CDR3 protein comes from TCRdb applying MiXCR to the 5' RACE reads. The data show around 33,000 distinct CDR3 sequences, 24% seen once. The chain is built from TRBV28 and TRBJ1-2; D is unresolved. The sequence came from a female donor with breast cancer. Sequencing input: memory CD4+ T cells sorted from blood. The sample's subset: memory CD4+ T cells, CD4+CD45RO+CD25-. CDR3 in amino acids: CASKRSNGYTF. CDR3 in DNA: TGTGCCAGCAAAAGGAGCAATGGCTACACCTTC.